Below are 25 T cell receptor beta chains sequenced from a single sample in a study of shared clonotypes between healthy human individuals. Method: immunoSEQ multiplex PCR; TCRdb's copy keeps in-frame clones and lacks some. The data hold roughly 220,000 clones, with 65% to 70% observed a single time. Sequenced: memory CD4+ T cells sorted from blood. Subset meaning: CD45RA-negative fraction. Receptor source: a man aged 25-45 years in good health.

The CDR3 coding sequence is TGCAGCGCCGCCCTCAATGGAGACACTGAAGCTTTCTTT. Its protein is CSAALNGDTEAFF. The chain couples TRBV29-1 to TRBJ1-1, with D hard to call. The germline CDR1 and CDR2 sequences are SQVTM and ANQGSEA. CDR3 length: 13 amino acids. Trimming removed 7 bases at V and 3 bases at J, with 15 bases between.

This clone was observed a few times. V and J are TRBV6-5 and TRBJ2-7; D perhaps matches TRBD1 (6 bases). This CDR3 has 15 residues. Germline-derived CDR1 and CDR2 are MNHEY and SVGAGI. The germline V and J ends were trimmed by 5 bases and 5 bases, with 19 bases remaining between them. Here the CDR3 reads CASSRIPTGTDEQYF. CDR3 coding DNA: TGTGCCAGCAGTCGTATCCCGACAGGCACCGACGAGCAGTACTTC.

This clone has just a few counts. The genes are TRBV7-8 and TRBJ2-7; no reliable D call. Germline V gives CDR1 SGHVS, CDR2 FQNEAQ. Deletions cut 1 base from V and 1 base from J, with 8 bases between. The CDR3 has 14 residues. For the CDR3, the DNA is TGTGCCAGCAGCTTAGGTTGGATGTCCTACGAGCAGTACTTC. Its translation is CASSLGWMSYEQYF.

This chain connects TRBV10-1 to TRBJ1-1; a weak D match, TRBD1 (5 bases). This CDR3 region has 15 residues. Germline V lookup: CDR1 WNHNN, CDR2 SYGVQD (reference sequence). V lost 2 bases and J lost 8, with 18 bases in between. The CDR3 DNA follows: TGCGCCAGCAGTGAGGGACAAGGACCCCAAGGGGAAGCTTTCTTT. The encoded protein is CASSEGQGPQGEAFF.

The chain carries TRBV10-2 and TRBJ2-2; D is unclear. Germline V CDR1 and CDR2: WSHSY, SAAADI. Deletions cut 7 bases from V and 0 bases from J, with 15 bases between. This CDR3 is 16 amino acids long. In nucleotides, the CDR3 is TGCGCCAGCAATAAAAATTGGGGATCGAACACCGGGGAGCTGTTTTTT. Translation gives CASNKNWGSNTGELFF.

This chain joins TRBV6-1 and TRBJ1-2, with D tentatively TRBD1 (5 bases). Germline lookup yields CDR1 MNHNS and CDR2 SASEGT. The CDR3 has 13 amino acids. Trimming removed 7 bases at V and 8 bases at J, with 17 bases between. CDR3 region: CASNLGLGGGYTF. CDR3 sequence (DNA): TGTGCCAGCAATCTAGGTTTGGGGGGAGGCTACACCTTC.

The chain carries TRBV7-3 and TRBJ2-7; D remains unclear. From germline, CDR1 is SGHTA and CDR2 FQGTGA. The CDR3 is 12 residues long. V was clipped by 5 bases and J by 6 bases, with 11 bases between them. For the CDR3, the DNA is TGTGCCAGCAGCCCCCGGTATGGCGAGCAGTACTTC. Encoded protein: CASSPRYGEQYF.

This clone was counted between two and nine times. The same CDR3 is also encoded by other DNA sequences in this sample. The chain joins TRBV5-1 to TRBJ2-7; 9 bases fit TRBD1. The CDR3 consists of 14 residues. With V trimmed by 4 bases and J by 4 bases, 6 bases remained unmatched. Germline V CDR1 and CDR2: SGHRS, YFSETQ. The CDR3: CASSRPGQGYEQYF. The CDR3 DNA sequence: TGCGCCAGCAGCCGTCCGGGACAGGGATACGAGCAGTACTTC. The whole variable domain, remainder taken from reference TRBV5-1 and TRBJ2-7, is KAGVTQTPRYLIKTRGQQVTLSCSPISGHRSVSWYQQTPGQGLQFLFEYFSETQRNKGNFPGRFSGRQFSNSRSEMNVSTLELGDSALYLCASSRPGQGYEQYFGPGTRLTVT.

This chain links TRBV7-2 with TRBJ2-7; D call uncertain. The V gene lost 5 bases and the J gene lost 4 bases, with 18 bases spanning the gap. Per the germline V gene, CDR1 is SGHTA and CDR2 is FQGNSA. The CDR3 length is 15 residues. The CDR3 nucleotides are TGTGCCAGCAGCCCCGTCGGTCCGTGGACGTACGAGCAGTACTTC. It specifies CASSPVGPWTYEQYF.

This clone was picked up a small number of times. V and J are TRBV7-9 and TRBJ2-1; TRBD1 matches 8 bases. The V gene end was trimmed by 2 bases and the J gene end by 10 bases; junction bases not matched to a gene: 13. The CDR3 consists of 16 residues. Germline V gene lookup returns CDR1 SEHNR and CDR2 FQNEAQ (reference sequence). The CDR3 reads CASSLFGTGISEEQFF. CDR3 nucleotide sequence: TGTGCCAGCAGCTTATTCGGGACAGGTATCTCAGAGGAGCAGTTCTTC.

The chain recombines TRBV7-8 with TRBJ2-1, with 10 positions matching TRBD2. CDR1 is SGHVS, CDR2 FQNEAQ, per germline. V trimming: 3 bases; J trimming: 4 bases; junction bases outside the gene matches: 3. This CDR3 has 15 residues. The CDR3 loop reads CASSLRTSGYNEQFF. CDR3 coding DNA: TGTGCCAGCAGCTTGAGGACTAGCGGTTACAATGAGCAGTTCTTC.

This clone is labeled medium-sized. The chain carries TRBV6-5 and TRBJ2-7; D is ambiguous. Germline V gene data show CDR1 as MNHEY and CDR2 as SVGAGI. The CDR3 runs 15 residues. Trimming removed 4 bases at V and 3 bases at J, with 16 bases between. The chain's CDR3 is CASSLPSSQIYEQYF. For the CDR3, the DNA is TGTGCCAGCAGTTTACCCAGCTCCCAAATCTACGAGCAGTACTTC.

V is TRBV2 and J is TRBJ1-5; the D gene is possibly TRBD1 (5 bases). V lost 7 bases and J lost 8, with 15 bases in between. The CDR3 spans 13 residues. Germline V gene data show CDR1 as SNHLY and CDR2 as FYNNEI. This CDR3 reads CASTVGAPEPQHF. DNA of the CDR3: TGTGCCAGCACCGTAGGGGCTCCGGAGCCCCAGCATTTT.

The V gene is TRBV18, the J gene TRBJ1-4, with D unresolved. The CDR3 is 15 amino acids. Germline-derived CDR1 and CDR2 are KGHSH and LQKENI. Trimming stripped 6 bases from V and 0 bases from J, with 11 bases between. The CDR3 bases are TGTGCCAGCTCCTCTACCCGCGCAACTAATGAAAAACTGTTTTTT. This gives the protein CASSSTRATNEKLFF.

The chain links TRBV23-1 to TRBJ2-7, with D perhaps matching TRBD1 (6 bases). TRBV23-1 is an open reading frame, and its role is uncertain. V was trimmed by 1 base and J by 6 bases, leaving 25 bases between them. CDR3 length: 18 residues. CDR3: CASSQFVRDTPPLLEQYF. The CDR3 DNA is TGCGCCAGCAGTCAATTCGTTCGGGACACCCCCCCACTACTCGAGCAGTACTTC.

This sequence joins TRBV18 and TRBJ2-5; the match to TRBD1 covers 9 bases. CDR1 is KGHSH, CDR2 LQKENI, per germline. The V gene end was trimmed by 3 bases and the J gene end by 5 bases; junction bases not matched to a gene: 7. There are 15 residues in the CDR3. The CDR3: CASSPKDRGAETQYF. The CDR3 DNA follows: TGTGCCAGCTCACCGAAAGACAGGGGGGCGGAGACCCAGTACTTC.

The genes are TRBV27 and TRBJ2-5; no firm D call. The germline V and J ends were trimmed by 0 bases and 8 bases, with 13 bases remaining between them. This CDR3 has 14 residues. The germline V gene encodes CDR1 MNHEY and CDR2 SMNVEV (reference sequence). CDR3 residues: CASSLSWLDGTQYF. DNA of the CDR3: TGTGCCAGCAGTTTATCGTGGCTGGATGGAACCCAGTACTTC.

The chain is built from TRBV18 and TRBJ1-1; D unclear. Germline-derived CDR1 and CDR2 are KGHSH and LQKENI. CDR3 length: 15 residues. Trimming pared 4 bases from V and 1 base from J, leaving 13 bases between. This CDR3 reads CASSRGLTANTEAFF. CDR3 nucleotides: TGTGCCAGCTCACGAGGGCTTACCGCGAACACTGAAGCTTTCTTT.

This rearrangement joins TRBV11-3 to TRBJ2-3; D not certain. Germline V gene data show CDR1 as SGHNT and CDR2 as YENEEA. Trimming took 0 bases from V and 11 from J, leaving 12 bases between them. The CDR3 sequence is 13 residues long. The CDR3 DNA reads TGTGCCAGCAGCTTAGATTACAGTTTGGAGCAGTATTTT. It translates to CASSLDYSLEQYF.

The chain employs TRBV19 and TRBJ2-1, with TRBD1 matching 9 bases. The CDR3 is 14 amino acids. Germline CDR1 and CDR2: LNHDA and SQIVND (reference sequence). The V and J ends lost 6 bases and 12 bases, in that order; junction bases with no gene match: 12. The CDR3 DNA sequence: TGTGCCAGTAGCCACCGGGACAGGGACTTTGGGCAGTTCTTC. Its translation: CASSHRDRDFGQFF.

In DNA form, the CDR3 reads TGTGCCAGCAGCGCTACAGGGGGTTGGTCGCAGTATTTT. It encodes CASSATGGWSQYF. The chain employs TRBV7-3 and TRBJ2-3, with TRBD1 matching 8 bases. CDR3 length: 13 amino acids. V shed 5 bases and J 10 bases; nucleotides not matched to a gene: 8. Germline CDR1 is SGHTA and CDR2 is FQGTGA.

This chain links TRBV28 with TRBJ2-3; tentatively, D is TRBD2 (6 bases). Per the germline V gene, CDR1 is MDHEN and CDR2 is SYDVKM. The CDR3 extends over 12 amino acids. V was cut by 8 bases and J by 5 bases, with 11 bases left in between. The CDR3 protein is CASHGSGDTQYF. The CDR3, as DNA: TGTGCCAGCCATGGTAGCGGAGATACGCAGTATTTT.

The chain combines TRBV28 with TRBJ1-4; no reliable D call. The CDR3 sequence is 12 residues long. Germline-derived CDR1 and CDR2 are MDHEN and SYDVKM. The V end was cut by 6 bases, the J end by 5 bases, with 7 bases between. The CDR3: CASRRANEKLFF. The CDR3 DNA sequence: TGTGCCAGCAGGCGGGCAAATGAAAAACTGTTTTTT.

The V gene is TRBV2, the J gene TRBJ2-5, with D possibly TRBD1 on 6 matching bases. The ends were cut back, 7 bases at V and 0 bases at J, with 6 bases in the middle. This CDR3 comprises 12 residues. Germline values: CDR1 SNHLY, CDR2 FYNNEI. The CDR3 region has the DNA TGTGCCAGCAAGGGGGACCAAGAGACCCAGTACTTC. The encoded protein is CASKGDQETQYF.

The V and J genes are TRBV19 and TRBJ2-7; maybe TRBD2 (5 bases). Germline V CDR1 and CDR2: LNHDA, SQIVND (reference sequence). V lost 3 bases, J lost 7 bases, and 13 bases lay in between. The CDR3 sequence is 13 residues long. The CDR3 here is CASSISFRREQYF. DNA for the CDR3: TGTGCCAGTAGTATCTCCTTTCGGAGGGAGCAGTACTTC.